This is a list of T cell receptor beta chains from one sample in a study of cytomegalovirus exposure and HLA in healthy donors. Assay used: immunoSEQ multiplex PCR; TCRdb lists only in-frame clones, some missing. The sample holds roughly 200,000 clones, approximately 85% seen once. The specimen sequenced was PBMCs. These receptors originate from a woman aged 45-65 years in good health and CMV-seronegative. Both conserved end residues are part of each CDR3. A D gene is named only where the DNA matches it firmly. For some rows the clone size is stated as once, few or many, or as a class when expanded; others skip it.

- | TRBJ2-2 | - | TRBV10-1 | CASRRQSNTGELFF | TGCGCCAGCAGAAGACAGTCGAACACCGGGGAGCTGTTTTTT
TRBD1 | TRBJ1-5 | - | TRBV6-6 | CASRGDRDLWRPQHF | TGTGCCAGCAGAGGGGACAGGGATCTGTGGCGGCCCCAGCATTTT
- | TRBJ1-1 | - | TRBV7-8 | CASSLAGGRGTEAFF | TGTGCCAGCAGCTTAGCGGGGGGGAGGGGGACTGAAGCTTTCTTT
- | TRBJ2-7 | - | TRBV27 | CASSQGGEQYF | TGTGCCAGCAGTCAGGGGGGCGAGCAGTACTTC
- | TRBJ1-2 | - | TRBV7-2 | CASSLRGSGYTF | TGTGCCAGCAGCCTCCGGGGGTCCGGCTACACCTTC
- | TRBJ2-1 | - | TRBV29-1 | CSVEDRGTLYNEQFF | TGCAGCGTTGAAGATCGAGGGACACTATACAATGAGCAGTTCTTC
- | TRBJ2-7 | - | TRBV19 | CASRVIPDRAYEQYF | TGTGCCAGTAGGGTGATTCCGGACAGAGCCTACGAGCAGTACTTC
TRBD1 | TRBJ1-2 | - | TRBV28 | CASSPGQGFSGYTF | TGTGCCAGCAGTCCAGGACAGGGATTCTCTGGCTACACCTTC
TRBD1 | TRBJ2-3 | - | TRBV19 | CASSTGTVDTQYF | TGTGCCAGTAGTACCGGGACAGTGGATACGCAGTATTTT
- | TRBJ2-1 | once | TRBV27 | CASSPIGRARDEQFF | TGTGCCAGCAGTCCAATCGGTAGGGCCAGGGATGAGCAGTTCTTC
- | TRBJ1-5 | few | TRBV5-4 | CASSLNGGQPQHF | TGTGCCAGCAGCCTCAACGGGGGGCAGCCCCAGCATTTT
- | TRBJ2-3 | once | TRBV4-1 | CASSQDAADTDTQYF | TGCGCCAGCAGCCAAGACGCGGCAGACACAGATACGCAGTATTTT
- | TRBJ1-6 | - | TRBV5-1 | CASSLGQPLNSPLHF | TGCGCCAGCAGCTTGGGGCAGCCACTAAATTCACCCCTCCACTTT
- | TRBJ2-3 | - | TRBV28 | CASSSYGWGVYF | TGTGCCAGCAGTTCATACGGTTGGGGGGTGTATTTT
- | TRBJ2-2 | few | TRBV9 | CASSVEGLAGRLFF | TGTGCCAGCAGCGTAGAGGGGTTGGCAGGGCGGCTGTTTTTT
- | TRBJ1-1 | - | TRBV7-9 | CASSYAGATEAFF | TGTGCCAGCAGTTACGCGGGGGCCACTGAAGCTTTCTTT
- | TRBJ2-7 | - | TRBV5-1 | CASSLDRPDHEQYF | TGCGCCAGCAGCTTGGACAGGCCGGACCACGAGCAGTACTTC
- | TRBJ2-2 | - | TRBV7-9 | CSSSRSWDSSNTGELFF | TGTTCCAGCAGCCGCTCTTGGGACTCTTCGAACACCGGGGAGCTGTTTTTT